The subject of this entry is one T cell receptor (beta chain). This record belongs to a study of shared clonotypes between healthy human individuals. Sequencing used immunoSEQ multiplex PCR; TCRdb keeps in-frame clones, though not all of them. The sample contains 950,000 to 1,100,000 clones, 65% to 80% of which appear only once. Looked up from germline, CDR1 is SGHRS and CDR2 is YFSETQ. The J segment lost 2 bases and the V segment lost 5 bases, leaving 13 bases of the junction unmatched. The CDR3 loop spans 18 amino acids. V gene TRBV5-1 combines with J gene TRBJ1-6; TRBD1 matches 7 bases. Sequenced sample: memory CD4+ T cells sorted from blood. Subset described: CD45RA-negative fraction. This receptor was identified in a man between 18 and 29 years old in good health. CDR3 in amino acids: CASRFQTSGTAYNSPLHF. In DNA form, the CDR3 reads TGCGCCAGCAGATTTCAAACTTCCGGGACAGCCTATAATTCACCCCTCCACTTT.